This TCR beta chain comes out of a study of T-cell memory formation after mild COVID-19. Study summary: The TCR clusters were mostly specific to one donor.

After 5'RACE with constant-segment primers, TCR alpha and TCR beta cDNA libraries carrying sample barcodes and UMIs were obtained. One entry per CDR3 protein results from TCRdb running MiXCR on the 5' RACE reads. The sample carries roughly 130,000 distinct CDR3 sequences, approximately 6.3% recorded once. The germline gives CDR1 SNHLY, CDR2 FYNNEI. Trimming removed 7 bases at V and 4 bases at J, with 11 bases between. This CDR3 comprises 13 residues. There are a few counts of this clonotype. The chain combines TRBV2 with TRBJ2-1; D may correspond to TRBD1 or TRBD2 (6 bases each). The receptor's source is an adult woman who had mild COVID-19 (a few samples of this study predate the infection). Cell type and time point are not known. Sequenced material: PBMCs or a T cell subset sorted from them (not recorded which). CDR3 loop: CASTGGFYNEQFF. DNA for the CDR3: TGTGCCAGCACCGGGGGCTTTTACAATGAGCAGTTCTTC.